These 9 T cell receptor beta chains were all obtained from the same sample, sequenced in a study of vaccination effects on CD4 cells after COVID-19. Clones were sequenced by immunoSEQ multiplex PCR, and TCRdb holds only the in-frame ones, with some missing. Seen here are around 28,000 clones, approximately 80% observed once, and the top ten hold around 21%. With the ViraFEST assay, the study expanded antigen-specific CD4+ T cells using viral peptide pools, then sequenced them. At the end of about ten days of culture, CD4+ T cells were isolated. From March to December 2020, the person had a SARS-CoV-2 infection that was confirmed by PCR. Their recognized antigens are unknown. This specimen consisted of CD4+ T cells from PBMCs cultured with HCoV-NL63 spike peptides, obtained before COVID-19 vaccination. The receptors were sampled from a human donor who had a prior SARS-CoV-2 infection.

This chain uses TRBV5-8 with TRBJ2-3, with no clear D. The CDR3 runs to 11 residues. The germline gives CDR1 SGHTS, CDR2 YDEGEE. V shed 2 bases and J shed 12 bases, with 10 bases lying between them. For the CDR3, the DNA is TGTGCCAGCAGCTTACGCCCTATTCAGTATTTT. Translating gives CASSLRPIQYF.

This clone was observed a handful of times. This rearrangement joins TRBV20-1 to TRBJ2-7, with 13 bases that match TRBD2. The CDR3 spans 17 residues. Germline-derived CDR1 and CDR2 are DFQATT and SNEGSKA (reference sequence). The junction had 12 bases not matched to a gene; V was cut back by 3 bases and J by 4 bases. CDR3: CSASAGLAGRTIYEQYF. The DNA of the CDR3 is TGCAGTGCTAGTGCGGGACTAGCGGGGCGAACCATTTACGAGCAGTACTTC.

The V gene is TRBV7-2, the J gene TRBJ1-2, with D unresolved. Germline V gene sequence: CDR1 SGHTA, CDR2 FQGNSA. This CDR3 has 12 amino acids. V shed 1 base and J shed 5 bases, with 5 bases lying between them. The CDR3 loop reads CASSLGGYGYTF. The CDR3 DNA is TGTGCCAGCAGCTTAGGGGGTTATGGCTACACCTTC.

V is TRBV2 and J is TRBJ1-1; D is undetermined. Trimming took 4 bases from V and 10 from J, leaving 16 bases between them. The CDR3 totals 13 residues. Germline V gene data show CDR1 as SNHLY and CDR2 as FYNNEI. CDR3 sequence: CASSANMGRGAFF. The CDR3 nucleotides read TGTGCCAGCAGTGCTAATATGGGCCGGGGAGCTTTCTTT. Combining the CDR3 with reference TRBV2 and TRBJ1-1 gives the whole variable domain EPEVTQTPSHQVTQMGQEVILRCVPISNHLYFYWYRQILGQKVEFLVSFYNNEISEKSEIFDDQFSVERPDGSNFTLKIRSTKLEDSAMYFCASSANMGRGAFFGQGTRLTVV.

The chain combines TRBV5-4 with TRBJ2-5; D may be TRBD2 (6 bases). V gave up 3 bases and J gave up 3 bases, with 6 bases separating them. Per germline, CDR1 SGHNT and CDR2 YYREEE (reference sequence). The CDR3 runs to 12 residues. The CDR3 sequence is CASSWREETQYF. The CDR3 DNA reads TGTGCCAGCAGCTGGAGGGAAGAGACCCAGTACTTC. The complete variable domain, with remaining parts taken from reference TRBV5-4 and TRBJ2-5, reads ETGVTQSPTHLIKTRGQQVTLRCSSQSGHNTVSWYQQALGQGPQFIFQYYREEENGRGNFPPRFSGLQFPNYSSELNVNALELDDSALYLCASSWREETQYFGPGTRLLVL.

The chain combines TRBV7-6 with TRBJ1-6; D remains ambiguous. Germline V gene sequence: CDR1 SGHVS, CDR2 FNYEAQ. The V end lost 1 base, the J end lost 0 bases, and 4 bases lay between the germline ends. The length of the CDR3 is 15 residues. The CDR3 bases are TGTGCCAGCAGCTTAGTTTTCTCCTATAATTCACCCCTCCACTTT. Translated, it gives CASSLVFSYNSPLHF. The full variable domain, in which reference TRBV7-6 and TRBJ1-6 provide the parts outside the CDR3, is GAGVSQSPRYKVTKRGQDVALRCDPISGHVSLYWYRQALGQGPEFLTYFNYEAQQDKSGLPNDRFSAERPEGSISTLTIQRTEQRDSAMYRCASSLVFSYNSPLHFGNGTRLTVT.

The V call is TRBV2, the J call TRBJ1-1, with D possibly TRBD1 on 5 matching bases. The V gene lost 7 bases and the J gene lost 2 bases, with 17 bases spanning the gap. Germline CDR1 reads SNHLY; CDR2 reads FYNNEI. This CDR3 comprises 15 residues. CDR3 amino acids: CASTPRGGDNTEAFF. CDR3 coding DNA: TGTGCCAGCACCCCCCGGGGTGGGGACAACACTGAAGCTTTCTTT. The full variable domain, its missing parts supplied by reference TRBV2 and TRBJ1-1, is EPEVTQTPSHQVTQMGQEVILRCVPISNHLYFYWYRQILGQKVEFLVSFYNNEISEKSEIFDDQFSVERPDGSNFTLKIRSTKLEDSAMYFCASTPRGGDNTEAFFGQGTRLTVV.

This chain connects TRBV5-5 to TRBJ1-5, with TRBD1 as a possible D gene (6 bases). V lost 4 bases and J 5 bases, leaving 10 bases between the germline ends. The CDR3 has 13 amino acids. Germline CDR1 is SGHKS and CDR2 is YYEKEE (reference sequence). The CDR3 sequence is CASSPHRDQPQHF. The CDR3 bases are TGTGCCAGCAGCCCTCACAGGGATCAGCCCCAGCATTTT.

This clone was found once. The chain is built from TRBV5-4 and TRBJ1-6; no reliable D call. The CDR3 spans 12 residues. The V and J ends lost 2 bases and 8 bases respectively, with 5 bases between them. Germline V gene sequence: CDR1 SGHNT, CDR2 YYREEE (reference sequence). The CDR3 region is CASSFPDSPLHF. In DNA, the CDR3 is TGTGCCAGCAGCTTTCCGGATTCACCCCTCCACTTT.